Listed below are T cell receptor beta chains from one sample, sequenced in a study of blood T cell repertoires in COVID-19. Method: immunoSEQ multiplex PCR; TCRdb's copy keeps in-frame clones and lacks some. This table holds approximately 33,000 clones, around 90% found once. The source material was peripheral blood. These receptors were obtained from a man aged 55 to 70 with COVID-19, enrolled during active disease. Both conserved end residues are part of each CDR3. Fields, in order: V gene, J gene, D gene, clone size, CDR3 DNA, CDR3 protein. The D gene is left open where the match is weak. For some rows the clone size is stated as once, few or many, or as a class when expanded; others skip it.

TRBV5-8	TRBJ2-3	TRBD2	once	TGTGCCAGCAGCCGGGGTGCGGGGGGCTTCACAGATACGCAGTATTTT	CASSRGAGGFTDTQYF
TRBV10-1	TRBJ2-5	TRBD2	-	TGCGCCAGCAGTCCCAATAGAGCGGGGCAAGAGACCCAGTACTTC	CASSPNRAGQETQYF
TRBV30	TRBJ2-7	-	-	TGTGCCTGGAGCTCCGGGACTCCCTACGAGCAGTACTTC	CAWSSGTPYEQYF
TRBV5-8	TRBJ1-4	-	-	TGTGCCAGCAGCTTGGGTTTCGTCAGGGAAAAACTGTTTTTT	CASSLGFVREKLFF
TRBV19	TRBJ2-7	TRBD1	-	TGTGCCAGTAGTGACCCACAGGGGCGGTCCTACGAGCAGTACTTC	CASSDPQGRSYEQYF
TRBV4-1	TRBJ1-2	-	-	TGCGCCAGCAGCGAGATACTATCCTATGGCTACACCTTC	CASSEILSYGYTF
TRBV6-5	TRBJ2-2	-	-	TGTGCCAGCAGTCCCCTAGGGGTCGGCACCGGGGAGCTGTTTTTT	CASSPLGVGTGELFF
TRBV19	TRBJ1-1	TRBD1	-	TGTGCCAGTAGTACCAGACAGGGCACTGAAGCTTTCTTT	CASSTRQGTEAFF
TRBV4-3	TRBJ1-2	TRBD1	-	TGCGCCAGCAGCCGAGAGACAGGGTTTTACTATGGCTACACCTTC	CASSRETGFYYGYTF
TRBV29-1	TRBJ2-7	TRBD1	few	TGCAGCGTCGCCGGGACAGGGGGTGAGCAGTACTTC	CSVAGTGGEQYF
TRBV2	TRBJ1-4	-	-	TGTGCCAGCAGTGAATCAGGAGAAAAACTGTTTTTT	CASSESGEKLFF